This T cell receptor (beta chain) was documented in a study of cytomegalovirus exposure and HLA in healthy donors. Study observations and caveats: The authors enumerated 150 to 200 TCR beta chains as linked to cytomegalovirus.

For this clone: Its target is unknown.

The donors were part of the validation cohort of 120 or so subjects. That cohort was separate from the first cohort, which comprised 666 subjects. Profiled with immunoSEQ multiplex PCR; TCRdb holds only in-frame clones, not every one. The data contain under 250,000 clones, more than 75% of them singletons. Germline V lookup: CDR1 LGHNT, CDR2 FRNRAP. This CDR3 is built from 15 residues. Trimming stripped 1 base from V and 0 bases from J, with 9 bases between. The sequence was obtained from a woman aged 18-29 years in good health and CMV-seropositive. The chain couples TRBV12-5 to TRBJ1-1, with a tentative D call TRBD1 (5 bases). Sequences were obtained from PBMCs. This chain's CDR3 is CASGLGGRMNTEAFF. The CDR3 bases are TGTGCTAGTGGTTTGGGGGGGAGGATGAACACTGAAGCTTTCTTT.